This T cell receptor (beta chain) was sequenced for a study of blood T cell repertoires in COVID-19. Whole-study context: Both acute and convalescent COVID-19 samples were obtained from the United States, Italy and Spain. The analysed material was cDNA or gDNA that came from T cells, B-cell-depleted T cells, or PBMCs.

Source study methods: Using reference gene primer amplification, nucleated cell counts were estimated. The method was immunoSEQ multiplex PCR; TCRdb's version includes in-frame clones alone and lacks a portion of them. D and trimming were read from the DNA, whereas the V and J calls and clone size are those reported in that table. The sample holds approximately 260,000 clones; about 88% are singletons and the top ten take around 2%. The CDR3 has 13 residues. J was trimmed by 3 bases and V by 7 bases; bases with no gene match: 6. In germline, CDR1 is MDHEN, CDR2 SYDVKM. The chain links TRBV28 to TRBJ2-7, with 7 bases matching TRBD1. This sequence originates from a woman in her thirties or forties who had recovered from COVID-19. Material for sequencing was peripheral blood. In DNA form, the CDR3 reads TGTGCCAGCACCGCGACAGGGCACTACGAGCAGTACTTC. Protein product: CASTATGHYEQYF.